This is a list of T cell receptor beta chains from one sample in a study of STAT5B mutations in CD4+ large granular lymphocyte leukemia. Measured with immunoSEQ multiplex PCR; TCRdb has only the in-frame clones, and not every one. The sample includes 30,000 to 40,000 clones, about 82% of them seen just once. The source material was CD4+ T cells from blood buffy coats. Receptors were obtained from a human donor in good health. The CDR3 runs from the conserved cysteine through the conserved F or W. D genes are given only for firm matches. A row's size may be missing; if present it is once, few, many or a size class.

D: TRBD1
J: TRBJ1-6
V: TRBV30
size: NA
CDR3: CAWGTGMGSPLHF
DNA: TGTGCCTGGGGGACAGGGATGGGTTCACCCCTCCACTTT

D: NA
J: TRBJ2-7
V: TRBV6-5
size: NA
CDR3: CATHRGRGIEQYF
DNA: TGTGCCACCCATAGGGGGAGGGGGATCGAGCAGTACTTC

D: TRBD2
J: TRBJ2-1
V: TRBV28
size: NA
CDR3: CASSFSRGDRAYNEQFF
DNA: TGTGCCAGCAGTTTTTCGCGGGGGGATAGGGCTTACAATGAGCAGTTCTTC

D: TRBD1
J: TRBJ2-7
V: TRBV11-2
size: NA
CDR3: CASSSYRGQAYEQYF
DNA: TGTGCCAGCAGCTCATACAGGGGGCAGGCCTACGAGCAGTACTTC

D: NA
J: TRBJ1-4
V: TRBV7-9
size: NA
CDR3: CASSSGQTSNEKLFF
DNA: TGTGCCAGCAGCTCTGGACAGACCAGTAACGAAAAACTGTTTTTT

D: NA
J: TRBJ1-2
V: TRBV6-1
size: NA
CDR3: CASSALLTGANYGYTF
DNA: TGTGCCAGCAGTGCTCTCCTGACAGGAGCTAACTATGGCTACACCTTC

D: NA
J: TRBJ2-5
V: TRBV11-1
size: NA
CDR3: CASSWTVQETQYF
DNA: TGTGCCAGCAGCTGGACAGTCCAAGAGACCCAGTACTTC

D: NA
J: TRBJ1-2
V: TRBV7-2
size: NA
CDR3: CASSLVPESGYGYTF
DNA: TGTGCCAGCAGCTTAGTCCCGGAGTCAGGGTATGGCTACACCTTC

D: TRBD2
J: TRBJ2-3
V: TRBV6-1
size: once
CDR3: CASSATSGGFTDTQYF
DNA: TGTGCCAGCAGTGCCACTAGCGGGGGGTTCACAGATACGCAGTATTTT

D: NA
J: TRBJ1-6
V: TRBV10-3
size: few
CDR3: CAISESMARIGSPLHF
DNA: TGTGCCATCAGTGAGTCGATGGCCCGCATTGGTTCACCCCTCCACTTT

D: NA
J: TRBJ1-2
V: TRBV30
size: once
CDR3: CAWRKANYGYTF
DNA: TGTGCCTGGAGAAAAGCTAACTATGGCTACACCTTC

D: TRBD1
J: TRBJ1-1
V: TRBV18
size: NA
CDR3: CASSSGTGGLNTEAFF
DNA: TGTGCCAGCTCATCCGGGACAGGGGGCTTGAACACTGAAGCTTTCTTT

D: NA
J: TRBJ2-6
V: TRBV27
size: NA
CDR3: CASSLDWGGGSGANVLTF
DNA: TGTGCCAGCAGTTTAGATTGGGGGGGCGGGTCTGGGGCCAACGTCCTGACTTTC

D: TRBD2
J: TRBJ2-3
V: TRBV7-8
size: NA
CDR3: CASSPGLAGGRRDTQYF
DNA: TGTGCCAGCAGCCCAGGACTAGCGGGAGGGAGGAGAGATACGCAGTATTTT

D: TRBD2
J: TRBJ2-7
V: TRBV29-1
size: NA
CDR3: CSVAGTSSVGEQYF
DNA: TGCAGCGTTGCCGGGACTAGCAGTGTGGGGGAGCAGTACTTC

D: NA
J: TRBJ1-6
V: TRBV4-1
size: NA
CDR3: CASRPGGEDSPLHF
DNA: TGCGCCAGCAGACCGGGCGGGGAGGATTCACCCCTCCACTTT

D: TRBD1
J: TRBJ2-2
V: TRBV27
size: NA
CDR3: CASRPGQGAIGELFF
DNA: TGTGCCAGCAGGCCGGGACAGGGCGCGATCGGGGAGCTGTTTTTT

D: TRBD1
J: TRBJ2-5
V: TRBV7-3
size: once
CDR3: CASSLGTGYETQYF
DNA: TGTGCCAGCAGCCTCGGGACAGGGTACGAGACCCAGTACTTC

D: NA
J: TRBJ2-2
V: TRBV30
size: NA
CDR3: CAWSVLAPGTGELFF
DNA: TGTGCCTGGAGTGTTCTGGCGCCCGGGACCGGGGAGCTGTTTTTT

D: NA
J: TRBJ2-5
V: TRBV11-2
size: NA
CDR3: CASSLPGSQETQYF
DNA: TGTGCCAGCAGCCTACCGGGCAGTCAAGAGACCCAGTACTTC

D: NA
J: TRBJ2-3
V: TRBV21-1
size: NA
CDR3: CASSEGLAGSADTQYF
DNA: TGTGCCAGCAGCGAGGGACTAGCGGGGAGCGCTGATACGCAGTATTTT

D: NA
J: TRBJ1-6
V: TRBV30
size: NA
CDR3: CAWSVGDNSPLHF
DNA: TGTGCCTGGAGTGTAGGGGATAATTCACCCCTCCACTTT